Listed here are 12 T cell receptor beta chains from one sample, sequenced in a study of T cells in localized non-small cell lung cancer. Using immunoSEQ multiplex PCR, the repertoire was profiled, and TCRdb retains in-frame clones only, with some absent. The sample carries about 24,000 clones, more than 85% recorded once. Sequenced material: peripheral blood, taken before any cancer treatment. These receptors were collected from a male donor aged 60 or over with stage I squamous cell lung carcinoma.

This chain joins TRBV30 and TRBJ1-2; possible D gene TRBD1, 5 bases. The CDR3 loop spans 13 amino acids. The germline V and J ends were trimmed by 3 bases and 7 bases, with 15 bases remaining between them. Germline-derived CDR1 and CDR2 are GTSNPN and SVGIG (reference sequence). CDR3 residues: CAWRPGGVSGYTF. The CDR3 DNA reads TGTGCCTGGAGACCCGGAGGGGTGAGTGGCTACACCTTC. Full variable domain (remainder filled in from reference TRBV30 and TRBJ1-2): SQTIHQWPATLVQPVGSPLSLECTVEGTSNPNLYWYRQAAGRGLQLLFYSVGIGQISSEVPQNLSASRPQDRQFILSSKKLLLSDSGFYLCAWRPGGVSGYTFGSGTRLTVV.

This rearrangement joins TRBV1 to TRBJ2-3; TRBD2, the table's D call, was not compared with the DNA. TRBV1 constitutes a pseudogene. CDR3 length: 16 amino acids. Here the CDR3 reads CTSSRPIKDYTDTQYF. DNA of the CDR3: TGCACCAGCAGCCGACCGATTAAGGACTACACAGATACGCAGTATTTT.

This CDR3 reads CATSRVSNTEAFF. The CDR3 nucleotides read TGTGCCACCTCCCGCGTCTCGAACACTGAAGCTTTCTTT. V usage is TRBV15 and J usage is TRBJ1-1; D uncertain. V lost 8 bases and J 1 base, leaving 11 bases between the germline ends. Per the germline V gene, CDR1 is LNHNV and CDR2 is YYDKDF (reference sequence). CDR3 length: 13 amino acids.

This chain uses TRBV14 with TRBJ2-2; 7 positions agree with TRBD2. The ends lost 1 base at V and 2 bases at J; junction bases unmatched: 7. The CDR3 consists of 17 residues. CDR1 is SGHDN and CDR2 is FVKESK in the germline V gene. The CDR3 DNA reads TGTGCCAGCAGCCAAGGGGCGGGGACTATAAACACCGGGGAGCTGTTTTTT. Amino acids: CASSQGAGTINTGELFF.

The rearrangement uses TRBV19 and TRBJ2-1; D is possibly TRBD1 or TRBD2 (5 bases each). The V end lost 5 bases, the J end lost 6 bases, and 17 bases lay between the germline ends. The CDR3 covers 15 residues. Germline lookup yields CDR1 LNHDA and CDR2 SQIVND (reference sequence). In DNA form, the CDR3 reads TGTGCCAGTAGTCTCAACAGTGGGACGACCAATGAGCAGTTCTTC. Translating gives CASSLNSGTTNEQFF.

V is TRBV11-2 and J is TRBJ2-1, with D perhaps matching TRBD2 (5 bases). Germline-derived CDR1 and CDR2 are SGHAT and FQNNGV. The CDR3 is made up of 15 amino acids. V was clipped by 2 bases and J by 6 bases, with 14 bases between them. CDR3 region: CASSLRGIPLNEQFF. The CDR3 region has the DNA TGTGCCAGCAGCTTACGGGGAATTCCCCTCAATGAGCAGTTCTTC.

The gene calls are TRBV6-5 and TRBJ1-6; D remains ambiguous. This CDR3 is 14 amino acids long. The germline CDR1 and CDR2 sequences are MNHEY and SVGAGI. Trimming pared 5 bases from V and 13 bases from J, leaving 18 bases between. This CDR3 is CASSLEEGNFPLHF. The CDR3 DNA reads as TGTGCCAGCAGTCTTGAAGAAGGGAATTTCCCCCTCCACTTT.

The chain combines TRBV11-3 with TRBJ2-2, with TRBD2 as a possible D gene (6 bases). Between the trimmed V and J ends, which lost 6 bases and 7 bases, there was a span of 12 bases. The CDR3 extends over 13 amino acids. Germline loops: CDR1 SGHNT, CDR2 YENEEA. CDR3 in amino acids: CASRRDLVGELFF. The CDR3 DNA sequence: TGTGCCAGCAGGCGGGATCTGGTCGGGGAGCTGTTTTTT.

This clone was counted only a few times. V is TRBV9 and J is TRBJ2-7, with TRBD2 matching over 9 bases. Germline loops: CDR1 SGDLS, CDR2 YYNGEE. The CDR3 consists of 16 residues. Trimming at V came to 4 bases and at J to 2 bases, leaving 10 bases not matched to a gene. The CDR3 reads CASSPSSSGTPYEQYF. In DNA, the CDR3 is TGTGCCAGCAGCCCCTCTTCTAGCGGGACCCCCTACGAGCAGTACTTC.

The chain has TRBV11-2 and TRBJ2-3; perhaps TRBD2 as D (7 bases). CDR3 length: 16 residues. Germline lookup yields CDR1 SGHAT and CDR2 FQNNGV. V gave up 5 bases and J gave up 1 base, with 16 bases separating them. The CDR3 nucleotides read TGTGCCAGCAGCCTGGGGGCGAGCGGGGGCACAGATACGCAGTATTTT. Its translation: CASSLGASGGTDTQYF.

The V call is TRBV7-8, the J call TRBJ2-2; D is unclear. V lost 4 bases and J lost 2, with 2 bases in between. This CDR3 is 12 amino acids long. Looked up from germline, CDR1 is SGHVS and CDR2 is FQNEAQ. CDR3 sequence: CASSSNTGELFF. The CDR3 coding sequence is TGTGCCAGCAGCTCAAACACCGGGGAGCTGTTTTTT.

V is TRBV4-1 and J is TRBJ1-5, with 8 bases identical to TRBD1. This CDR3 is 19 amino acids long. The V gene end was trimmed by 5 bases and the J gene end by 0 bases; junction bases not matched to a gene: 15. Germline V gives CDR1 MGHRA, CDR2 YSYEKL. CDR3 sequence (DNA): TGCGCCAGCAGCGAGGGACCGGGACAGGACCTTTATAGCAATCAGCCCCAGCATTTT. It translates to CASSEGPGQDLYSNQPQHF.